This TCR beta chain derives from a study of blood T cells in healthy people across ages. Together with a sample-barcoded 5' primer, a J-beta primer mix was included in a second PCR lasting roughly 7 to 11 cycles. TCRdb fed the 5' RACE reads into MiXCR, producing one record per CDR3 protein. Of around 1,500,000 distinct CDR3 sequences in the sample, approximately 42% are singletons; the top ten hold roughly 7.7%. Peripheral blood was drawn, 7.5 to 10 milliliters per donor. Looked up from germline, CDR1 is SGHTA and CDR2 is FQGNSA. The CDR3 contains 13 residues. The clonotype originates from a woman between 18 and 29 years old in good health. J is TRBJ2-5 and V is TRBV7-2; no definite D call. Near its end, the DNA agrees better with TRBJ2-7, so the J call may be wrong. Sequenced sample: blood. This chain's CDR3 is CASSLTLTYEQYF. The CDR3 DNA reads as TGTGCCAGCAGCCTGACCCTTACCTACGAGCAGTACTTC.